This T cell receptor (beta chain) stems from a study of cytotoxic CD8 clonotypes in ibrutinib-treated CLL. The overall study: Of a cohort that held around 11 relapsed/refractory and roughly 14 treatment-naive patients, 17 were IGHV unmutated.

Around 2.2 micrograms of genomic DNA came from cryopreserved PBMCs for TCR beta libraries. This CDR3 comprises 17 residues. V shed 1 base and J 2 bases; nucleotides not matched to a gene: 1. Germline V lookup: CDR1 LGHNA, CDR2 YNFKEQ. The intended depth for sequencing was 1 in 200,000 to 1 in 1 million T cells. Repertoires were generated with immunoSEQ multiplex PCR, while TCRdb's copy carries only in-frame clones and drops some. The repertoire holds 20,000 to 30,000 clones, with around 69% as singletons. The sequence came from a human donor with chronic lymphocytic leukemia. The chain recombines TRBV4-2 with TRBJ2-3; the match to TRBD2 covers 15 bases. Sequencing was performed on PBMCs, taken at disease progression, from a patient treated with ibrutinib. CDR3 residues: CASSQGTSGGVTDTQYF. The CDR3 region has the DNA TGTGCCAGCAGCCAAGGGACTAGCGGGGGGGTCACAGATACGCAGTATTTT.